Below, one T cell receptor (beta chain) is given with its context. The CDR3 sequence is 15 residues long. From germline, CDR1 is KGHSH and CDR2 LQKENI. With 3 bases clipped from V and 5 bases from J, the junction kept 10 bases outside the gene matches. This sample stems from a study of cytomegalovirus exposure and HLA in healthy donors. It was with 60 Vbeta and 13 Jbeta primers that the PCR ran. Some clones are missing from TCRdb's copy, which holds only in-frame ones; the method was immunoSEQ multiplex PCR. This sample has about 110,000 clones, with approximately 70% found just once. The sample was PBMCs. This clonotype was obtained from a man aged 40-55 years in good health and CMV-seropositive. The rearrangement joins TRBV18 to TRBJ2-7; 7 nucleotides agree with TRBD1. Written as DNA, the CDR3 is TGTGCCAGCTCACCTGCGACAGGGTCTTTCAACGAGCAGTACTTC. Its protein product is CASSPATGSFNEQYF.